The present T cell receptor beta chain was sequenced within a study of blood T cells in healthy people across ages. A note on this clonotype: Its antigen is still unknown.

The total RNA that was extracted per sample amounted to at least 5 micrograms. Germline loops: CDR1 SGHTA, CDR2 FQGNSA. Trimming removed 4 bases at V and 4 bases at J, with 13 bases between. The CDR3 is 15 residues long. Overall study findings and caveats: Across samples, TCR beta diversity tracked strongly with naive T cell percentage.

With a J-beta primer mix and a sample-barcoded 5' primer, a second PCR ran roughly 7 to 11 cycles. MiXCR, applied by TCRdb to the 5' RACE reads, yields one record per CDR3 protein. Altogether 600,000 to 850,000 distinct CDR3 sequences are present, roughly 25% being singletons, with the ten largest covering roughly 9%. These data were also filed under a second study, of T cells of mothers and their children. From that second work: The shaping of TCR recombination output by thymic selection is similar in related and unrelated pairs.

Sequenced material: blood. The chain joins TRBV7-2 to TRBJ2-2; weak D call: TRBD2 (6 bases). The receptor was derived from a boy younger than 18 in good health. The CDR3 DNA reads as TGTGCCAGCAGCTCGACTAGAAATCCCACCGGGGAGCTGTTTTTT. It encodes CASSSTRNPTGELFF.